The 9 T cell receptor beta chains below come from one sample, sequenced in a study of CD8+ T cells in alopecia areata. cDNA reverse transcribed from extracted RNA served as the sequencing template. The assay was immunoSEQ multiplex PCR, and TCRdb's table has in-frame clones only and misses some. Counted here are hundreds of thousands of clones, under 80% occurring once; the ten biggest clones make up around 1.2%. The sample consisted of CD4+ T cells sorted from blood, taken at week 0. The receptors shown here come from a human donor with alopecia areata.

The chain combines TRBV19 with TRBJ1-1, with D perhaps matching TRBD1 (5 bases). The V gene lost 10 bases and the J gene lost 5 bases, with 20 bases spanning the gap. This CDR3 is built from 14 residues. From germline, CDR1 is LNHDA and CDR2 SQIVND (reference sequence). CDR3 in amino acids: CATMHRGAGTEAFF. CDR3 in DNA: TGTGCCACTATGCATCGGGGCGCGGGAACTGAAGCTTTCTTT. The entire variable domain, with the rest obtained from reference TRBV19 and TRBJ1-1, is as follows: DGGITQSPKYLFRKEGQNVTLSCEQNLNHDAMYWYRQDPGQGLRLIYYSQIVNDFQKGDIAEGYSVSREKKESFPLTVTSAQKNPTAFYLCATMHRGAGTEAFFGQGTRLTVV.

V usage is TRBV15 and J usage is TRBJ1-1; 7 bases align to TRBD1. Looked up from germline, CDR1 is LNHNV and CDR2 is YYDKDF (reference sequence). V lost 5 bases to trimming and J lost 7 bases; unmatched junction nucleotides: 13. This CDR3 contains 15 residues. CDR3 residues: CATSLLRVGDSEAFF. CDR3 nucleotide sequence: TGTGCCACCAGCCTGCTTAGGGTGGGGGACAGTGAAGCTTTCTTT.

This clone was counted a few times. The rearrangement joins TRBV5-6 to TRBJ2-6, with D unresolved. Trimming stripped 2 bases from V and 4 bases from J, with 4 bases between. Germline loops: CDR1 SGHDT, CDR2 YYEEEE. There are 13 residues in the CDR3. CDR3 in DNA: TGTGCCAGCAGCTTTATAGGGGCCAACGTCCTGACTTTC. Protein: CASSFIGANVLTF.

The chain recombines TRBV30 with TRBJ1-2; a possible D gene is TRBD1 (5 bases). V lost 5 bases and J 2 bases, leaving 9 bases between the germline ends. CDR1 and CDR2 (germline): GTSNPN, SVGIG (reference sequence). The CDR3 is 12 amino acids. The CDR3 is CAWGRDNYGYTF. The CDR3 region has the DNA TGTGCCTGGGGACGGGACAACTATGGCTACACCTTC.

In this sample, this clone turned up many times. The J gene is TRBJ1-5, the V gene TRBV19; 9 bases match TRBD1. With 3 bases clipped from V and 3 bases from J, the junction kept 6 bases outside the gene matches. Germline CDR1 LNHDA, CDR2 SQIVND (reference sequence). The length of the CDR3 is 16 residues. The CDR3 DNA follows: TGTGCCAGTAGTATGGGACAGGGATTTAACAATCAGCCCCAGCATTTT. Translated, it gives CASSMGQGFNNQPQHF.

The chain has TRBV15 and TRBJ1-2; 12 bases line up with TRBD1. The CDR3 sequence is 13 residues long. After removal of 5 bases from V and 7 bases from J, the junction contained 2 bases not matched to a gene. Germline V gives CDR1 LNHNV, CDR2 YYDKDF (reference sequence). The CDR3 sequence is CATSGGQGAGYTF. CDR3 bases: TGTGCCACCAGCGGGGGACAGGGGGCTGGCTACACCTTC.

For the CDR3, the DNA is TGTGCCAGCAGCGTAGGGTCAGGGCCCACCGGGGAGCTGTTTTTT. Translation: CASSVGSGPTGELFF. The gene calls are TRBV9 and TRBJ2-2, with D possibly TRBD1 on 5 matching bases. Germline loops: CDR1 SGDLS, CDR2 YYNGEE. Trimming cost V 0 bases and J 4 bases, with 10 bases left between them. The CDR3 consists of 15 residues.

V and J are TRBV27 and TRBJ1-6; D is ambiguous. Per the germline V gene, CDR1 is MNHEY and CDR2 is SMNVEV (reference sequence). The CDR3 consists of 17 residues. Trimming left V 3 bases short and J 7 bases short, with 19 bases between. The CDR3 loop reads CASSLGMEGGPNSPLHF. The CDR3 DNA follows: TGTGCCAGCAGTTTGGGGATGGAGGGTGGACCCAATTCACCCCTCCACTTT.

There are a few counts of this clone. The chain couples TRBV9 to TRBJ2-7; 8 nucleotides align to TRBD1. The CDR3 has 14 amino acids. After removal of 0 bases from V and 4 bases from J, the junction contained 3 bases not matched to a gene. Germline loops: CDR1 SGDLS, CDR2 YYNGEE. This CDR3 is CASSVDRGEYEQYF. For the CDR3, the DNA is TGTGCCAGCAGCGTAGACAGGGGGGAGTACGAGCAGTACTTC.